The clone carrying this T cell receptor beta chain showed up many times. Its cognate antigen is unknown. The entry originates in a study of spatial heterogeneity in lung cancer. Overall study context: A module score for T cells, taken from matched bulk RNA-seq, correlated strongly with TCR transcript counts in tumor regions.

The presence of a unique molecular identifier marked each TCR cDNA molecule. TCRdb reanalysed the 5' RACE reads using MiXCR and keeps one entry per CDR3 protein. The sample lists 4,500 to 5,000 distinct CDR3 sequences, 9.5% to 15% seen once, with roughly 28% in the top ten. Study-wide findings and caveats: Counts of expanded alpha and beta TCRs within tumors tracked the tumor nonsynonymous mutation count.

Specified time point: sample taken at primary tumor resection. Whole RNA came from tumor, nontumor lung or frozen PBMC and was sequenced without being sorted. V trimming: 3 bases; J trimming: 8 bases; junction bases outside the gene matches: 11. Germline V gives CDR1 LGHNA, CDR2 YSLEER. The CDR3 consists of 16 residues. The sequencing used lung tumor tissue, collected at surgery. The TCR sequence derives from a male donor with early-stage non-small cell lung cancer. This sequence joins TRBV4-3 and TRBJ1-4; 8 positions match TRBD1. The chain's CDR3 is CASSHPPGQGTEKLFF. CDR3 DNA sequence: TGCGCCAGCAGCCATCCCCCTGGACAGGGTACCGAAAAACTGTTTTTT.